This T cell receptor (beta chain) derives from a study of cytotoxic CD8 clonotypes in ibrutinib-treated CLL (dated by TCRdb to the early 2020s). General notes on the study: The cohort had ten to twelve relapsed/refractory and around 16 treatment-naive patients; about 17 were IGHV unmutated. Partial responses were observed in about 24 patients and complete responses in 2; after a median follow-up of around 68 months, remission was maintained in approximately 14 patients and progression was observed in some twelve. The response samples were drawn at a median of 12 months into treatment, with a range of roughly 6 to 36 months. An average of around 250,000 productive templates and 94,082 productive rearrangements was obtained per sample. Longitudinal samples were available for about 30% of the roughly 90 trial participants. Cryopreserved peripheral blood mononuclear cells were obtained prior to treatment, at the time of response, and at either disease progression or sustained remission. Every remission and progressive disease sample was obtained while ibrutinib was still being received by the patients.

Interpreted using the paper, the time point label stands for: around 2 years on ibrutinib. For TCR beta library preparation, roughly 1.8 micrograms of genomic DNA was extracted from cryopreserved PBMCs. High-throughput TCR beta sequencing was performed on longitudinal blood samples from CLL patients receiving ibrutinib monotherapy. The patients took part in an open-label, single-center phase 2 trial of ibrutinib monotherapy. On a MiSeq, deep resolution sequencing aimed for a depth between 1 in 1 million and 1 in 200,000 T cells, with each clonotype covered around 10x on average. The immunoSEQ hsTCRB Kit was used to generate the TCR beta libraries. The authors' analysis ran thus. The data were analyzed with ImmunoSEQ Analyzer and ImmunoSEQ Data Assistant, and V, D and J gene assignments followed IMGT definitions. Clonality, with values ranging from 0 to 1, was calculated as one minus the normalized Shannon entropy of productive rearrangement frequencies. Only overrepresented clonotypes making up at least 0.05% of each patient's repertoire were included in the public clonotype analysis. Repertoires from some 14 age-matched healthy donors in immuneACCESS were used as clonality controls. As stored in TCRdb, this immuneACCESS dataset retains in-frame rearrangements with V and J assigned. A fraction of the clones does not appear; measured against another copy, unresolved V genes explain less than half of the discrepancy, and the remainder lacks a known reason. That table furnishes V, J and clone size, whereas the DNA furnished D and trimming. The sample table holds some 50,000 clones, of which roughly 50% were seen once. The ten largest account for about a fifth of the sample.

Study-wide conclusions, independent of this receptor: At baseline, clonality was higher than in age-matched healthy donors and showed a strong correlation with circulating CD8+ T-cell counts. Public clonotypes were rare and either shrank or stayed stable during treatment, and the rise in clonality at ibrutinib response reflected expansion of private clonotypes. An increase in clonality was observed at ibrutinib response, with clonality remaining stable during sustained remission and falling back toward baseline at progression. Lymph node repertoires were not examined, and the timing of sampling was not matched between patients in sustained remission and those whose disease progressed.

The CDR3, from cysteine to phenylalanine, totals 9 residues. The kept DNA is CDR3 alone, 27 bases in frame from the first base. V gives up 8 bases and J gives up 8 bases, and the segment between their germline ends measures 4 bases. From the germline V gene, CDR1 is SNHLY and CDR2 is FYNNEI. This clone was found once. The clone's antigen remains unknown. No per-base quality is available; no much larger clone lies one base away. The source was PBMCs, collected after 24 months of ibrutinib treatment. This sequence uses TRBV2 and TRBJ2-1; confidence is insufficient to name the D gene. The TCR sequence derives from a human donor with chronic lymphocytic leukemia. The nucleotide sequence reads TGTGCCAGCGGTTATGAGCAGTTCTTC. The resulting protein is CASGYEQFF. Supplemented by the reference TRBV2 and TRBJ2-1 proteins around the CDR3, the complete variable domain is EPEVTQTPSHQVTQMGQEVILRCVPISNHLYFYWYRQILGQKVEFLVSFYNNEISEKSEIFDDQFSVERPDGSNFTLKIRSTKLEDSAMYFCASGYEQFFGPGTRLTVL.